This T cell receptor (beta chain) was recovered during a study of T cell repertoires in cytomegalovirus infection. Study summary: CMV infection plus the matching HLA type was flagged by public TCR beta signatures. Study findings and constraints: The study identified carriers of CMV plus the relevant HLA from cumulative public TCR beta family frequency. Clonotypes of TCR beta that were HLA-C-restricted and CMV-specific dominated the ex vivo response.

TCRdb reanalysed the reads using MiXCR and keeps one entry per CDR3 protein. The sample gives roughly 250,000 distinct CDR3 sequences, 22% of which show up once; approximately 18% is in the top ten. A remark on this clonotype: No antigen is known for it.

This CDR3 is built from 15 residues. Germline CDR1 and CDR2: SNHLY and FYNNEI. V was pared by 7 bases and J by 5 bases, with 18 bases between. Sequenced material: CD8+ T cells from PBMCs. The clonotype was recovered from a human donor in good health (CMV status not recorded). Some clones in this sample may be carry-over from other donors' samples. The genes are TRBV2 and TRBJ1-5; tentative D call: TRBD1 (5 bases). The CDR3 region has the DNA TGTGCCAGCAAAGATAGGCAGGGACTGGATCAGCCCCAGCATTTT. It yields the protein CASKDRQGLDQPQHF.